This T cell receptor beta chain originates from a study of beta chain features in type 1 diabetes listed by TCRdb under 2018. Background for the entire study: Mean age, gender distribution, total cell number and subset yield were not different between patients and healthy donors. A total of 85 million to 140 million sorted cells were examined across all samples, and the number of cells per subset was strongly correlated with RNA yield. In the study, recently diagnosed type 1 diabetes patients and matched healthy donors were compared on the TCRB repertoires of their sorted circulating CD4+ T cell subsets. Naive and central memory subsets were obtained from all 30 or so donors, but regulatory and stem cell-like memory subsets were isolated from only 8 patients and roughly eight healthy donors.

The paper's findings and limits, for the study overall: Sequencing cDNA rather than genomic DNA could over-represent highly expressing activated cells, although activation and CD3 levels did not differ between groups. Naive, central memory and regulatory TCRB repertoires appeared to be more similar among patients than among healthy donors. A moderate but significant shortening of TCRB CDR3 length was observed in type 1 diabetes patients in all four CD4+ subsets. PCR may preferentially amplify shorter templates, but because patient and control samples were amplified and corrected together, any resulting skew would affect both groups equally. HLA sub-analyses involved small numbers of individuals, so any influence of HLA type on TCRB rearrangement remained unresolved. At VDJ recombination sites, patients with type 1 diabetes made fewer insertions and deleted more nucleotides, a pattern implying thymic rearrangement abnormalities.

The High Capacity cDNA Reverse Transcription Kit was used to reverse transcribe all of the isolated RNA, meaning that expressed TCRB transcripts were what got sequenced. Naive, central memory and regulatory T cell samples underwent deep immunoSEQ sequencing, averaging roughly 3.3 million total reads per sample. Sorted cells were lysed in RLT buffer, and RNA was extracted using DNase-treated RNeasy Micro or Mini kits according to cell number. Each cell subset was processed on its own to prevent cross-contamination, while patient and healthy donor samples were processed together. TCRB sequences were amplified from cDNA with the immunoSEQ multiplex PCR, producing 87-bp fragments spanning the CDR3 region. Sequencing of the amplicons was performed on the Illumina HiSeq platform. From the authors' description of their analysis: Synthetic template baselines were used to correct PCR bias computationally, reads within Hamming distance 2 were collapsed together, and singletons that could not be merged were discarded. By aligning reads against IMGT, V, D and J genes, CDR3 length, and insertions or deletions at six rearrangement sites were assigned. Within each subset, clonotype counts were normalized to sorted cell number, after which true diversity and Gini coefficients were computed with the tcR R package. Repertoire sharing was quantified using the overlap coefficient calculated on TCRB nucleotide sequences. Out-of-frame TCRB sequences from naive cells were analyzed to stand in for the pre-selection repertoire. As stored in TCRdb, this immuneACCESS dataset retains in-frame rearrangements with V and J assigned. A fraction of the clones does not appear; measured against another copy, unresolved V genes explain less than half of the discrepancy, and the remainder lacks a known reason. That table supplies the V and J calls and clone size; D and trimming were determined from the DNA. The sample table shows approximately 470,000 clones, and roughly 30% are seen once. The leading ten clones occupy around 0.065% of the sample.

To note about this clone: What this receptor recognizes is not known. No qualities accompany the bases; no much larger clone lies one base away.

From each donor, a single peripheral blood sample of about 116 mL on average was drawn into heparinised tubes. A BD FACSAria II was used to sort naive, central memory, regulatory and stem cell-like memory CD4+ T cells with a panel that included CD45RO, CCR7, CD25, CD127, CD95 and CD27. Purity was above 95% for every sorted population. PBMCs were separated immediately by Lymphoprep density gradient centrifugation and were stained directly, without being cultured. So that batch effects would be minimized, each experiment stained and sorted samples in pairs, pairing one healthy donor with one patient. The junction shows trimming of 2 bases on V and 6 bases on J, and the gene matches do not reach 7 bases of it. From its cysteine to its phenylalanine, the CDR3 spans 14 amino acids. Only CDR3 DNA is held: 42 bases, read in frame from base 1. The germline V gene (reference sequence) supplies CDR1 GTSNPN and CDR2 SVGIG.

Sequenced: naive CD4+ T cells from blood. The label giving this sample's cell subset or site can be read as: true naive CD4+ T cells. This receptor was taken from a young man in good health. The V gene is TRBV30 and the J gene is TRBJ2-1; the central 7 bases match TRBD2. The CDR3 here reads CAWSRGEYSNEQFF. The bases are TGTGCCTGGAGTCGGGGGGAGTATAGCAATGAGCAGTTCTTC.